The 13 T cell receptor beta chains reported below all come from one sample, sequenced in a study of blood T cell repertoires in COVID-19. Measured with immunoSEQ multiplex PCR; TCRdb has only the in-frame clones, and not every one. The repertoire holds 200,000 to 300,000 clones, with around 86% as singletons. The sample consisted of peripheral blood. These receptors were taken from a man between 35 and 55 years old who had recovered from COVID-19.

The rearrangement joins TRBV21-1 to TRBJ2-5; the D call TRBD2 from the table was never checked on the DNA. TRBV21-1 corresponds to a pseudogene. This CDR3 has 19 residues. The CDR3 DNA reads as TGTGCCAGCAGCGAAGGGGGGACTAGCGGGAGTCGGAGACAAGAGACCCAGTACTTC. The encoded protein is CASSEGGTSGSRRQETQYF.

This rearrangement joins TRBV30 to TRBJ2-1; 7 positions match TRBD2. Germline V gene sequence: CDR1 GTSNPN, CDR2 SVGIG (reference sequence). J lost 3 bases, V lost 0 bases, and 2 bases had no gene match. The CDR3 extends over 14 amino acids. This CDR3 is CAWSVGGVYNEQFF. In nucleotides, the CDR3 is TGTGCCTGGAGTGTGGGAGGGGTCTACAATGAGCAGTTCTTC.

The chain combines TRBV29-1 with TRBJ1-1, with D possibly TRBD1 on 5 matching bases. V lost 1 base and J lost 4, with 13 bases in between. Germline V gene data show CDR1 as SQVTM and CDR2 as ANQGSEA. The CDR3 covers 14 residues. The CDR3, as DNA: TGCAGCGTTGAAGTCTTGGGGGGGTTCACTGAAGCTTTCTTT. Its protein is CSVEVLGGFTEAFF. Filled out from reference TRBV29-1 and TRBJ1-1, the complete variable domain reads SAVISQKPSRDICQRGTSLTIQCQVDSQVTMMFWYRQQPGQSLTLIATANQGSEATYESGFVIDKFPISRPNLTFSTLTVSNMSPEDSSIYLCSVEVLGGFTEAFFGQGTRLTVV.

The chain is built from TRBV6-5 and TRBJ2-1; D perhaps matches TRBD1 (6 bases). The CDR3 spans 12 residues. In germline, CDR1 is MNHEY, CDR2 SVGAGI. Between the trimmed V and J ends, which lost 8 bases and 6 bases, there was a span of 11 bases. The CDR3 DNA sequence: TGTGCCAGCCGAAGGGGGACCAATGAGCAGTTCTTC. This encodes CASRRGTNEQFF.

The genes are TRBV6-4 and TRBJ2-1; D is possibly TRBD2 (6 bases). Germline V gene data show CDR1 as MRHNA and CDR2 as SNTAGT. V was pared by 6 bases and J by 4 bases, with 19 bases between. The CDR3 runs 16 residues. This CDR3 is CASSRYTRLGYNEQFF. CDR3 coding DNA: TGTGCCAGCAGCCGCTATACCCGACTAGGTTACAATGAGCAGTTCTTC.

The DNA of the CDR3 is TGTGCCAGCAGTGATCCGGGACAGGGAGGGAATGAGCAGTTCTTC. This translates into CASSDPGQGGNEQFF. The chain uses TRBV6-2 or TRBV6-3 and TRBJ2-1; 9 nucleotides line up with TRBD1. Germline CDR1 is MNHEY and CDR2 is SVGEGT. The CDR3 covers 15 residues. V shed 5 bases, J shed 7 bases, and the junction held 9 bases outside the gene matches.

The J gene is TRBJ2-7, the V gene TRBV7-9; a weak D match, TRBD2 (5 bases). The CDR3 consists of 14 residues. With 5 bases removed from V and 3 bases from J, the gap between germline ends came to 14 bases. The germline gives CDR1 SEHNR, CDR2 FQNEAQ (reference sequence). CDR3 loop: CASSANTGSYEQYF. In DNA form, the CDR3 reads TGTGCCAGCAGCGCCAATACGGGGAGCTACGAGCAGTACTTC.

This chain connects TRBV15 to TRBJ1-5; D gene unclear. The V and J ends lost 0 bases and 4 bases respectively, with 16 bases between them. This CDR3 spans 17 amino acids. From germline, CDR1 is LNHNV and CDR2 YYDKDF (reference sequence). The CDR3 coding sequence is TGTGCCACCAGCAGAGATCTGCTTGGGCTCTGGAATCAGCCCCAGCATTTT. Amino acids: CATSRDLLGLWNQPQHF.

This clone was counted a single time. This sequence joins TRBV6-6 and TRBJ2-5; 9 bases align to TRBD1. Germline V gene data show CDR1 as MNHNY and CDR2 as SVGAGI (reference sequence). V trimming: 6 bases; J trimming: 5 bases; junction bases outside the gene matches: 13. The CDR3 consists of 16 residues. CDR3 bases: TGTGCCAGCAGCTACACCGGGACAGGGTTTTTGGAGACCCAGTACTTC. Protein sequence: CASSYTGTGFLETQYF.

The chain employs TRBV25-1 and TRBJ2-2; D perhaps matches TRBD2 (5 bases). Germline CDR1 and CDR2: MGHDK and SYGVNS. V was pared by 8 bases and J by 1 base, with 11 bases between. The CDR3 is 14 amino acids. The CDR3 DNA follows: TGTGCCAGCCGGTACGGGATGAACACCGGGGAGCTGTTTTTT. This encodes CASRYGMNTGELFF.

The gene calls are TRBV19 and TRBJ2-3, with D maybe TRBD1 (5 bases). The V and J ends lost 5 bases and 2 bases respectively, with 8 bases between them. In germline, CDR1 is LNHDA, CDR2 SQIVND (reference sequence). The CDR3 length is 13 residues. The CDR3 DNA follows: TGTGCCAGTAGTCCGACAGACACAGATACGCAGTATTTT. Protein: CASSPTDTDTQYF.

This clone has just a few counts. The V gene is TRBV5-6, the J gene TRBJ2-7; tentative D call: TRBD1 (5 bases). The CDR3 has 14 amino acids. The V end lost 4 bases, the J end lost 0 bases, and 11 bases lay between the germline ends. Germline V gene lookup returns CDR1 SGHDT and CDR2 YYEEEE. The CDR3 nucleotides read TGTGCCAGCAGCCCGACAGAGAGCTCCTACGAGCAGTACTTC. It translates to CASSPTESSYEQYF.

The rearrangement uses TRBV10-1 and TRBJ1-1; 7 bases align to TRBD1. The CDR3 has 14 residues. Looked up from germline, CDR1 is WNHNN and CDR2 is SYGVQD (reference sequence). With V trimmed by 6 bases and J by 5 bases, 9 bases remained unmatched. CDR3 DNA sequence: TGCGCCAGCAGGGGAACAGGGGCGAGGACTGAAGCTTTCTTT. Protein product: CASRGTGARTEAFF.